The rows below give T cell receptor beta chains drawn from one sample of a study of blood T cells in healthy people across ages. TCRdb re-derived calls from the 5' RACE reads in MiXCR, one entry per CDR3 protein. The sample lists 1.5 million to 2 million distinct CDR3 sequences; 28% were seen once. The specimen was blood. The receptors here all came from a woman in her twenties or thirties in good health. The CDR3 runs from the conserved cysteine through the conserved F or W. A D gene is named only where the DNA matches it firmly. Only part of the rows carry a size: once, few, many, or a class if the clone is expanded.

D	V	size	J	CDR3
.	TRBV7-9	.	TRBJ2-1	CASSTTGSNEQFF
.	TRBV4-3	many	TRBJ2-7	CASAQDRNYEQYF
.	TRBV2	few	TRBJ2-7	CASSEGAGGYEQYF
TRBD1	TRBV7-9	few	TRBJ1-2	CASSYPNPGRGHSNYGYTF
.	TRBV12-3/TRBV12-4	.	TRBJ1-2	CASSLVGRNYGYTF
TRBD2	TRBV3-1	few	TRBJ2-5	CASSQPGGKTQYF
.	TRBV20-1	few	TRBJ2-7	CSAKLAVYEQYF
.	TRBV29-1	few	TRBJ2-1	CSVLRGYNEQFF
TRBD2	TRBV4-1	.	TRBJ2-5	CASSQARGGQETQYF
.	TRBV15	.	TRBJ2-1	CATSRDRVYNEQFF
TRBD1	TRBV29-1	.	TRBJ2-5	CSGVPGTGEGPQYF
.	TRBV7-2	few	TRBJ2-3	CASSLGILGTDTQYF
.	TRBV4-3	.	TRBJ1-2	CASSQSLTNYGYTF
TRBD2	TRBV4-3	.	TRBJ2-5	CASSPGLAGAALQETQYF
TRBD1	TRBV4-2	few	TRBJ1-6	CDSRQGLSPLHF